This passage covers 16 T cell receptor beta chains from one sample sequenced in a study of human T cells and chemical hapten exposure. Via MiXCR, TCRdb re-called the RACE reads, giving one row per CDR3 protein. This sample yields tens of thousands of distinct CDR3 sequences, of which about 9% are seen a single time; about an eighth belongs to the top ten. Time point given: patch test 1, 2 weeks after DPC sensitization. Treatment defined: therapeutic diphenylcyclopropenone sensitization with weekly scalp DPC. The sequencing here drew on whole blood, taken in connection with sensitization to the hapten diphenylcyclopropenone (DPC). The receptors stem from a woman in her forties with alopecia areata. Some clones in this sample may be carry-over from other donors' samples.

The sample holds a few counts of this clonotype. The rearrangement links TRBV27 to TRBJ2-1; TRBD2 might be the D (5 bases). Deletions cut 1 base from V and 8 bases from J, with 15 bases between. CDR3 length equals 15 residues. Per germline, CDR1 MNHEY and CDR2 SMNVEV (reference sequence). CDR3 protein: CASSLLAPGIDEQFF. DNA for the CDR3: TGTGCCAGCAGTTTATTAGCCCCGGGGATAGATGAGCAGTTCTTC.

This clonotype occurred many times. The genes are TRBV5-1 and TRBJ1-3; a possible D gene is TRBD1 (6 bases). This CDR3 has 14 amino acids. The V gene lost 0 bases and the J gene lost 4 bases, with 8 bases spanning the gap. Germline loops: CDR1 SGHRS, CDR2 YFSETQ. The CDR3: CASSLVGTGNTIYF. DNA for the CDR3: TGCGCCAGCAGCTTGGTAGGGACAGGAAACACCATATATTTT.

This clonotype was recorded at least ten times. The chain couples TRBV18 to TRBJ1-3; D is undetermined. This CDR3 contains 14 residues. CDR1 and CDR2 (germline): KGHSH, LQKENI. Trimming removed 4 bases from V and 2 bases from J, with 9 bases in between. CDR3 loop: CASSQTGPGNTIYF. In DNA form, the CDR3 reads TGTGCCAGCTCACAAACTGGGCCTGGAAACACCATATATTTT.

J is TRBJ1-5 and V is TRBV2, with D possibly being TRBD1 (6 bases). Germline-derived CDR1 and CDR2 are SNHLY and FYNNEI. V was cut by 6 bases and J by 11 bases, with 14 bases left in between. The CDR3 contains 12 residues. In DNA, the CDR3 is TGTGCCAGCAGACTCAAGGGGGGAGCCCAGCATTTT. Its translation: CASRLKGGAQHF.

The rearrangement joins TRBV9 to TRBJ2-3; 11 bases map to TRBD2. This CDR3 is 15 amino acids long. CDR1 and CDR2 (germline): SGDLS, YYNGEE. The junction had 10 bases not matched to a gene; V was cut back by 1 base and J by 12 bases. As DNA, the CDR3 is TGTGCCAGCAGCGTATTGACTAGCGGGGAACTCGTTCAGTATTTT. It translates to CASSVLTSGELVQYF.

This clonotype occurred many times. The chain has TRBV12-3 or TRBV12-4 and TRBJ2-2; 11 bases map to TRBD1. The CDR3 length is 16 residues. V dropped 5 bases and J dropped 3; count of bases not matched to a gene: 5. CDR3 residues: CASSLPGQGDTGELFF. The DNA for the CDR3 is TGTGCCAGCAGTCTTCCGGGACAGGGGGACACCGGGGAGCTGTTTTTT.

This clonotype was counted at least ten times. This chain uses TRBV4-1 with TRBJ2-3; TRBD2 aligns across 8 bases. The CDR3 totals 17 residues. The junction had 9 bases not matched to a gene; V was cut back by 0 bases and J by 4 bases. From germline, CDR1 is MGHRA and CDR2 YSYEKL. The CDR3 sequence: CASSQDRGGPGADTQYF. In DNA form, the CDR3 reads TGCGCCAGCAGCCAAGACCGCGGGGGGCCGGGCGCAGATACGCAGTATTTT.

This chain links TRBV12-3 or TRBV12-4 with TRBJ1-1; no clear D gene. This CDR3 contains 14 residues. V lost 0 bases and J 6 bases, leaving 11 bases between the germline ends. In DNA, the CDR3 is TGTGCCAGCAGTTTAGCGCGAGGGTCCGCTGAAGCTTTCTTT. Translating it yields CASSLARGSAEAFF.

This clonotype was detected a few times. The V call is TRBV5-4, the J call TRBJ2-7; 9 bases fit TRBD1. There are 15 residues in the CDR3. The V and J ends lost 5 bases and 4 bases, in that order; junction bases with no gene match: 10. Germline V lookup: CDR1 SGHNT, CDR2 YYREEE (reference sequence). The CDR3 loop reads CASSPPGTGIYEQYF. The CDR3 DNA sequence: TGTGCCAGCAGTCCGCCCGGGACAGGGATATACGAGCAGTACTTC.

This clonotype has a count of ten or more. The chain is built from TRBV12-3 or TRBV12-4 and TRBJ1-2; TRBD1 matches at 8 bases. V shed 6 bases and J 4 bases; nucleotides not matched to a gene: 7. The CDR3 is 14 amino acids. The CDR3 is CASSDRGGSYGYTF. The CDR3 coding sequence is TGTGCCAGCAGCGACAGGGGAGGAAGCTATGGCTACACCTTC.

This clonotype was found many times. The chain couples TRBV12-3 or TRBV12-4 to TRBJ1-1; D unresolved. This CDR3 region has 13 residues. V lost 6 bases and J lost 4, with 12 bases in between. The CDR3 loop reads CASSFGFTTEAFF. The CDR3, as DNA: TGTGCCAGCAGCTTCGGGTTCACCACTGAAGCTTTCTTT.

This clonotype has a count of ten or more. The chain couples TRBV25-1 to TRBJ1-3; a weak D match, TRBD1 (5 bases). This CDR3 is built from 14 residues. Germline CDR1 is MGHDK and CDR2 is SYGVNS. V was pared by 3 bases and J by 4 bases, with 10 bases between. CDR3 in DNA: TGTGCCAGCAGTGACCAGGGATTCGGAAACACCATATATTTT. This translates into CASSDQGFGNTIYF.

The rearrangement joins TRBV18 to TRBJ2-1; D gene uncertain. Looked up from germline, CDR1 is KGHSH and CDR2 is LQKENI. Deletions cut 6 bases from V and 5 bases from J, with 14 bases between. The CDR3 contains 14 residues. The CDR3 loop is CASSQASIDNEQFF. The CDR3 DNA reads TGTGCCAGCTCGCAGGCTTCCATAGACAATGAGCAGTTCTTC.

This clonotype was detected many times. This chain connects TRBV25-1 to TRBJ2-2; 11 bases match TRBD2. The V and J ends lost 8 bases and 5 bases, in that order; junction bases with no gene match: 7. Germline-derived CDR1 and CDR2 are MGHDK and SYGVNS. The CDR3 spans 15 residues. CDR3 sequence: CASGSRLAGTGELFF. CDR3 nucleotide sequence: TGTGCCAGCGGGTCTCGACTAGCGGGGACCGGGGAGCTGTTTTTT.

This clonotype was counted at least ten times. This chain connects TRBV9 to TRBJ2-3, with 10 bases identical to TRBD1. Germline V lookup: CDR1 SGDLS, CDR2 YYNGEE. The CDR3 is 16 amino acids. Unmatched junction bases numbered 5, after V lost 3 bases and J lost 1 base. In DNA, the CDR3 is TGTGCCAGCAGCGACGACAGGGGGCGAGGCACAGATACGCAGTATTTT. Translating it yields CASSDDRGRGTDTQYF.

This clonotype has at least ten counts. J is TRBJ2-6 and V is TRBV9; TRBD2 matches 7 bases. The trim removed 4 bases at V and 3 bases at J, leaving 4 bases unmatched. This CDR3 has 15 amino acids. Per the germline V gene, CDR1 is SGDLS and CDR2 is YYNGEE. The CDR3 nucleotides read TGTGCCAGCAGCCAAGCGGGGTTTGGGGCCAACGTCCTGACTTTC. Translating gives CASSQAGFGANVLTF.